This TCR beta chain appears in the sequencing data of a study of T cell responses to AZD1222 COVID-19 vaccine. Study-wide background: Timing groups of about 4 and about 12 weeks for second doses were pooled.

A word on this clone: Its target is unknown.

Trimming at V came to 0 bases and at J to 1 base, leaving 5 bases not matched to a gene. Germline assignment: CDR1 LGHNA and CDR2 YSLEER. The CDR3 runs 17 residues. Findings and limits, study-wide: A rise in Spike-specific TCR breadth and depth followed two AZD1222 doses. Donors, mostly white British, included more females; clonal diversity was possibly underestimated. Nearly half of spike-specific TCRs reportedly go after variant regions that carry no mutations.

Assay: immunoSEQ multiplex PCR; the TCRdb copy retains only in-frame clones and omits some. The sample yields approximately 100,000 clones, roughly 90% seen once. Sequences were derived from peripheral blood, sampled on day 0 of AZD1222 vaccination. This sequence was found in an adult in good health. The genes are TRBV4-3 and TRBJ2-1; 8 bases agree with TRBD1. CDR3 residues: CASSQELRTGSYNEQFF. DNA of the CDR3: TGCGCCAGCAGCCAAGAGCTACGGACAGGGTCCTACAATGAGCAGTTCTTC.